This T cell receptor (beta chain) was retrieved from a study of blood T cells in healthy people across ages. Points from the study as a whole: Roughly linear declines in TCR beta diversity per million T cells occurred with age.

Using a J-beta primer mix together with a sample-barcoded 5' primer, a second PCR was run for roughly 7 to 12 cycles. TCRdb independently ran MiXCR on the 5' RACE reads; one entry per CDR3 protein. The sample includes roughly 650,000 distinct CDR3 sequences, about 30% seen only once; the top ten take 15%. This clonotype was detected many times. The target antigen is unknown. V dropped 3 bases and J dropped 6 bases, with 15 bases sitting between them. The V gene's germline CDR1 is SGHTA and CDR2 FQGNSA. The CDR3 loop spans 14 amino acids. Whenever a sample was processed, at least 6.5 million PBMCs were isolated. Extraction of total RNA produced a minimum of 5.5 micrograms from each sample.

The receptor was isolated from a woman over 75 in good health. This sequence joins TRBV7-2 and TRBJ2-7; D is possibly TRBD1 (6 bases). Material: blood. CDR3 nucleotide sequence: TGTGCCAGCAGCTTGGCAATACAGGGTAGCGAGCAGTACTTC. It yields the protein CASSLAIQGSEQYF.